These 22 T cell receptor beta chains share one sample of origin, sequenced in a study of CD8+ T cells in alopecia areata. Treatment in this sample: oral pan-JAK inhibitor, 5-10 mg twice daily. Isolated RNA was reverse transcribed into cDNA used as the sequencing template. TCRdb keeps only in-frame clones here, not all; method: immunoSEQ multiplex PCR. The table records more than 150,000 clones, 50% to 60% of them present only once. Sequences were derived from CD4+ T cells sorted from blood, sampled at week 4, from a patient treated with tofacitinib. These receptors were taken from a human donor with alopecia areata.

The gene calls are TRBV27 and TRBJ1-1; 8 nucleotides align to TRBD1. V shed 5 bases and J 0 bases; nucleotides not matched to a gene: 2. CDR3 length equals 14 residues. The germline V gene encodes CDR1 MNHEY and CDR2 SMNVEV (reference sequence). The CDR3 DNA is TGTGCCAGCAGTGGCAGGGGGCTGAACACTGAAGCTTTCTTT. Translation gives CASSGRGLNTEAFF.

The V and J genes are TRBV25-1 and TRBJ1-4; D possibly corresponds to TRBD1 (6 bases). CDR1 and CDR2 from the germline V gene are MGHDK and SYGVNS. Deletions cut 1 base from V and 5 bases from J, with 14 bases between. The CDR3 is made up of 16 amino acids. The CDR3 loop reads CASSESTGIWNEKLFF. The CDR3 DNA follows: TGTGCCAGCAGTGAATCAACAGGGATCTGGAATGAAAAACTGTTTTTT.

This clone was seen more than once but under ten times. The chain combines TRBV30 with TRBJ2-2, with 10 bases lining up with TRBD1. Trimming took 8 bases from V and 4 from J; bases not matched to a gene: 10. The CDR3 length is 15 residues. Per the germline V gene, CDR1 is GTSNPN and CDR2 is SVGIG (reference sequence). The CDR3 bases are TGTGCCGGACAGGGGGGGCCCCCGGGCACCGGGGAGCTGTTTTTT. Translated, it gives CAGQGGPPGTGELFF.

This clone was counted only a few times. The genes are TRBV29-1 and TRBJ1-1; unclear D gene. The germline V gene has CDR1 SQVTM and CDR2 ANQGSEA. The V and J ends lost 5 bases and 4 bases respectively, with 8 bases between them. The CDR3 has 11 amino acids. CDR3 amino acids: CSVLPPTEAFF. As DNA, the CDR3 is TGCAGCGTTCTGCCCCCCACTGAAGCTTTCTTT.

This chain joins TRBV30 and TRBJ2-2; 9 bases are shared with TRBD1. CDR1 is GTSNPN, CDR2 SVGIG, per germline (reference sequence). V shed 3 bases, J shed 5 bases, and the junction held 4 bases outside the gene matches. This CDR3 comprises 14 residues. CDR3 bases: TGTGCCTGGAGGGGGACAGGGTGGACCGGGGAGCTGTTTTTT. Translated: CAWRGTGWTGELFF.

J is TRBJ2-5 and V is TRBV23-1, with D uncertain. TRBV23-1 is reported as an ORF; its role is uncertain. The CDR3 is 15 amino acids. V shed 2 bases and J shed 0 bases, with 10 bases lying between them. CDR3 loop: CASSQPVKHQETQYF. CDR3 DNA: TGCGCCAGCAGTCAACCGGTCAAGCACCAAGAGACCCAGTACTTC.

The chain joins TRBV27 to TRBJ1-5; D not certain. Germline values: CDR1 MNHEY, CDR2 SMNVEV (reference sequence). The ends were cut back, 2 bases at V and 1 base at J, with 3 bases in the middle. The CDR3 loop spans 13 amino acids. CDR3 sequence reads: CASSLKSNQPQHF. DNA for the CDR3: TGTGCCAGCAGTTTAAAGAGCAATCAGCCCCAGCATTTT.

This rearrangement joins TRBV2 to TRBJ1-4, with 8 bases that match TRBD1. Per the germline V gene, CDR1 is SNHLY and CDR2 is FYNNEI. CDR3 length: 13 amino acids. Trimming took 10 bases from V and 4 from J; bases not matched to a gene: 5. The CDR3 DNA reads as TGTGCCACCAAACAGGGGGGTAATGAAAAACTGTTTTTT. Its translation: CATKQGGNEKLFF. The full variable domain, in which reference TRBV2 and TRBJ1-4 provide the parts outside the CDR3, is EPEVTQTPSHQVTQMGQEVILRCVPISNHLYFYWYRQILGQKVEFLVSFYNNEISEKSEIFDDQFSVERPDGSNFTLKIRSTKLEDSAMYFCATKQGGNEKLFFGSGTQLSVL.

This clone occurred once. The chain couples TRBV29-1 to TRBJ2-1; the D is unclear. This CDR3 has 16 amino acids. Germline loops: CDR1 SQVTM, CDR2 ANQGSEA. V lost 3 bases to trimming and J lost 0 bases, with 15 bases between them. The CDR3 here is CSVEGTDASSYNEQFF. The CDR3 DNA reads TGCAGCGTTGAGGGAACGGACGCGAGCTCCTACAATGAGCAGTTCTTC.

This clone turned up a few times. Other DNA sequences in the sample encode the same CDR3. The chain combines TRBV29-1 with TRBJ2-3, with 10 bases aligning to TRBD1. The CDR3 contains 13 residues. In germline, CDR1 is SQVTM, CDR2 ANQGSEA. V lost 7 bases, J lost 3 bases, and 4 bases stayed unmatched. The DNA for the CDR3 is TGCAGCGGGGACAGGGGAGGGACAGATACGCAGTATTTT. Protein sequence: CSGDRGGTDTQYF.

This chain links TRBV10-3 with TRBJ2-3; D not certain. Trimming cost V 4 bases and J 2 bases, with 10 bases left between them. This CDR3 is built from 14 residues. Germline V CDR1 and CDR2: ENHRY, SYGVKD. The CDR3 sequence: CAISGGGDTDTQYF. In DNA, the CDR3 is TGTGCCATCAGTGGGGGTGGAGACACAGATACGCAGTATTTT.

CDR3 sequence (DNA): TGTGCCACCAGCAGAGGCATTAAATCTGGGTCGAAAGGAAACACCATATATTTT. It yields the protein CATSRGIKSGSKGNTIYF. The chain joins TRBV15 to TRBJ1-3; D gene unclear. CDR1 and CDR2 from the germline V gene are LNHNV and YYDKDF (reference sequence). The CDR3 is made up of 18 amino acids. V was trimmed by 1 base and J by 4 bases, leaving 20 bases between them.

This clone occurred a few times. The V and J genes are TRBV28 and TRBJ1-5, with 7 bases that match TRBD1. The CDR3 extends over 14 amino acids. V lost 6 bases, J lost 5 bases, and 7 bases stayed unmatched. Germline loops: CDR1 MDHEN, CDR2 SYDVKM. In DNA, the CDR3 is TGTGCCAGCAGACAAGACAGGGAGGATCAGCCCCAGCATTTT. Protein product: CASRQDREDQPQHF.

This chain links TRBV30 with TRBJ1-6; D perhaps matches TRBD1 (6 bases). The germline V gene has CDR1 GTSNPN and CDR2 SVGIG (reference sequence). Deletions cut 4 bases from V and 6 bases from J, with 19 bases between. This CDR3 comprises 16 residues. The CDR3 protein is CAWKVRGGSLNSPLHF. The CDR3 nucleotides read TGTGCCTGGAAGGTCCGCGGGGGCAGTCTTAATTCACCCCTCCACTTT.

The chain carries TRBV14 and TRBJ2-5, with 9 bases that match TRBD1. V dropped 2 bases and J dropped 5; count of bases not matched to a gene: 3. CDR1 and CDR2 from the germline V gene are SGHDN and FVKESK. This CDR3 has 14 residues. This CDR3 is CASSQSQGAETQYF. For the CDR3, the DNA is TGTGCCAGCAGCCAATCACAGGGGGCCGAGACCCAGTACTTC.

The V call is TRBV5-1, the J call TRBJ2-3; 9 bases are a match to TRBD1. The CDR3 has 14 amino acids. Germline-derived CDR1 and CDR2 are SGHRS and YFSETQ. V lost 3 bases and J lost 10; bases outside the gene matches: 9. The DNA of the CDR3 is TGCGCCAGCAGCTCGGGACAGGGACCTCCGGCGCAGTATTTT. Translating it yields CASSSGQGPPAQYF.

The chain's CDR3 is CASSQGQAAQINSPLHF. The DNA of the CDR3 is TGTGCCAGCAGCCAAGGACAGGCAGCCCAAATTAATTCACCCCTCCACTTT. The V and J genes are TRBV5-4 and TRBJ1-6; TRBD1 matches at 7 bases. With V trimmed by 4 bases and J by 6 bases, 13 bases remained unmatched. The CDR3 is 17 amino acids. The germline V gene encodes CDR1 SGHNT and CDR2 YYREEE (reference sequence).

This rearrangement joins TRBV7-9 to TRBJ1-1, with D unclear. Germline CDR1 and CDR2: SEHNR and FQNEAQ (reference sequence). V was trimmed by 1 base and J by 7 bases, leaving 7 bases between them. The CDR3 runs to 12 residues. The CDR3 is CASSLGEIEAFF. Here the CDR3 DNA reads TGTGCCAGCAGCTTAGGGGAAATTGAAGCTTTCTTT.

The V and J genes are TRBV29-1 and TRBJ1-6; D is possibly TRBD1 (5 bases). The CDR3 extends over 14 amino acids. Germline V lookup: CDR1 SQVTM, CDR2 ANQGSEA. V was pared by 6 bases and J by 10 bases, with 19 bases between. CDR3 protein: CSVREAMGTSPLHF. The CDR3 DNA sequence: TGCAGCGTCAGGGAGGCGATGGGGACCTCACCCCTCCACTTT.

This clone was seen a handful of times. CDR3 amino acids: CASKPSPGDTYYEQYF. The CDR3 nucleotides read TGCGCCAGCAAGCCGTCGCCGGGGGACACTTACTACGAGCAGTACTTC. This rearrangement joins TRBV5-1 to TRBJ2-7; D might be TRBD1 or TRBD2, each matching 6 bases. The germline V gene encodes CDR1 SGHRS and CDR2 YFSETQ. CDR3 length: 16 residues. The ends were cut back, 6 bases at V and 3 bases at J, with 22 bases in the middle.

V and J are TRBV5-1 and TRBJ2-5, with TRBD2 matching 7 bases. The CDR3 is 13 amino acids. V shed 4 bases, J shed 5 bases, and the junction held 5 bases outside the gene matches. Germline CDR1 reads SGHRS; CDR2 reads YFSETQ. CDR3 bases: TGCGCCAGCAGCGAGGGAGGGACGGAGACCCAGTACTTC. Its protein product is CASSEGGTETQYF.

This rearrangement joins TRBV29-1 to TRBJ1-4, with 8 bases lining up with TRBD1. The CDR3 loop spans 12 amino acids. V trimming: 4 bases; J trimming: 7 bases; junction bases outside the gene matches: 2. Germline values: CDR1 SQVTM, CDR2 ANQGSEA. CDR3 region: CSVGQGSEKLFF. CDR3 DNA sequence: TGCAGCGTTGGACAGGGGTCTGAAAAACTGTTTTTT.